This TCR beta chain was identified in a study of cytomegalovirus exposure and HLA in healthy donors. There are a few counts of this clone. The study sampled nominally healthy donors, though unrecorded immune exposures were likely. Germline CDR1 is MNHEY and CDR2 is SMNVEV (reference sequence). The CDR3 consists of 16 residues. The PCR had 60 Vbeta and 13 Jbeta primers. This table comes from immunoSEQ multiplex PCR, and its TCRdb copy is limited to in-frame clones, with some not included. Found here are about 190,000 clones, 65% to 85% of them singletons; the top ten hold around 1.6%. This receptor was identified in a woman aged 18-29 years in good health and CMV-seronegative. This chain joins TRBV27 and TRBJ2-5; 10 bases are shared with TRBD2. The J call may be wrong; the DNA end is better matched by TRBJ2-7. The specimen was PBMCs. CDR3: CASSLFSSGSSYEQYF. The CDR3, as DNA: TGTGCCAGCAGTTTATTTTCTAGCGGGAGCTCCTACGAGCAGTACTTC.